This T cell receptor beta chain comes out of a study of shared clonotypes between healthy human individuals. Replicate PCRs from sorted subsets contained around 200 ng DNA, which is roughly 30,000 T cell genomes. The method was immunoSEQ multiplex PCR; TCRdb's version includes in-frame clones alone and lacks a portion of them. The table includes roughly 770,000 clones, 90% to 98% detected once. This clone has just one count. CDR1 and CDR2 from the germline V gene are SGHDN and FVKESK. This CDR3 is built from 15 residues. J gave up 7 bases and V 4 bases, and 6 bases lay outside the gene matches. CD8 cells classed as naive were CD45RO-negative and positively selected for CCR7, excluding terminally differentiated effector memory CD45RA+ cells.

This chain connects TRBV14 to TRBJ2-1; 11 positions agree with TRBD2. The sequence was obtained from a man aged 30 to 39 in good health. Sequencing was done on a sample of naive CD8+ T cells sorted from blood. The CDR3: CASSLVAGGRNEQFF. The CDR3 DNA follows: TGTGCCAGCAGCCTCGTAGCGGGAGGGAGGAATGAGCAGTTCTTC.